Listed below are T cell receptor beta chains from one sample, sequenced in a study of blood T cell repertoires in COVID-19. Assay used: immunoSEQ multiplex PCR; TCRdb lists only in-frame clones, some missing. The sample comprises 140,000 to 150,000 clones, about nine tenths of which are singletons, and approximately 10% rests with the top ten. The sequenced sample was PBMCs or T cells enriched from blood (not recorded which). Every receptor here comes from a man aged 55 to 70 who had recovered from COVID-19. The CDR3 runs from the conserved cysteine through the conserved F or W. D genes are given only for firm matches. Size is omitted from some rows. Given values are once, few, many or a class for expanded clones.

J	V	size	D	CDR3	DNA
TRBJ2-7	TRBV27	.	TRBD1	CASRHPGGAEQYF	TGTGCCAGCAGGCATCCAGGGGGCGCCGAGCAGTACTTC
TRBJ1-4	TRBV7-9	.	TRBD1	CASSLSQGAEKLFF	TGTGCCAGCAGTTTGTCCCAGGGGGCTGAAAAACTGTTTTTT
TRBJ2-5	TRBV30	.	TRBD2	CAWTSGGDQETQYF	TGTGCCTGGACTAGCGGGGGGGACCAAGAGACCCAGTACTTC
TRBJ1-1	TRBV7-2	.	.	CASSHLAAVAEAFF	TGTGCCAGCAGCCACTTGGCGGCGGTGGCTGAAGCTTTCTTT
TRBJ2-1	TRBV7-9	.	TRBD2	CASSLYRGDNNEQFF	TGTGCCAGCAGCTTATATCGGGGGGATAACAATGAGCAGTTCTTC
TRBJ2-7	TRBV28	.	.	CASTSQGRYEQYF	TGTGCCAGCACTTCACAGGGTCGATACGAGCAGTACTTC
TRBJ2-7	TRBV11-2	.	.	CASSSKGLNYEQYF	TGTGCCAGCAGCTCAAAGGGGCTAAACTACGAGCAGTACTTC
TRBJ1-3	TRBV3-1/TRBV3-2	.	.	CASSQSQSFSGNTIYF	TGTGCCAGCAGCCAGTCCCAGTCCTTTTCTGGAAACACCATATATTTT
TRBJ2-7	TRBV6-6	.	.	CASSFERAYEQYF	TGTGCCAGCAGCTTCGAGCGGGCCTACGAGCAGTACTTC
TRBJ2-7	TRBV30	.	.	CAWSTPRVSYEQYF	TGTGCCTGGAGTACCCCGCGGGTCTCCTACGAGCAGTACTTC
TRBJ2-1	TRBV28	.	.	CASRREPHNEQFF	TGTGCCAGCAGACGGGAGCCGCACAATGAGCAGTTCTTC
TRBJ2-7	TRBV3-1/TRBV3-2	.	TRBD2	CASSELAGTYEQYF	TGTGCCAGCAGCGAACTAGCGGGGACCTACGAGCAGTACTTC
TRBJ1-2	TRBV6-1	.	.	CASSERGRDGYTF	TGTGCCAGCAGTGAACGAGGGAGAGATGGCTACACCTTC
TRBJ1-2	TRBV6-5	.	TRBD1	CASSRQGADYYGYTF	TGTGCCAGCAGTCGACAGGGGGCGGACTACTATGGCTACACCTTC
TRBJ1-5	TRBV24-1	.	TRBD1	CATGQGFNQPQHF	TGTGCCACAGGACAGGGCTTCAATCAGCCCCAGCATTTT
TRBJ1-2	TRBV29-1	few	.	CSVEGREDYGYTF	TGCAGCGTTGAGGGGAGAGAAGACTATGGCTACACCTTC
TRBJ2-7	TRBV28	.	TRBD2	CASSFDAGATYEQYF	TGTGCCAGCAGTTTTGACGCGGGAGCCACCTACGAGCAGTACTTC
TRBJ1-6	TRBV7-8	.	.	CASSPLQGAFSPLHF	TGTGCCAGCAGCCCGCTCCAAGGGGCCTTTTCACCCCTCCACTTT
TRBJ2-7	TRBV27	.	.	CASSYRSSYEQYF	TGTGCCAGCAGTTACAGGTCGTCCTACGAGCAGTACTTC
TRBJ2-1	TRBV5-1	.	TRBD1	CASRPGQSSYNEQFF	TGCGCCAGCAGGCCGGGACAGAGCTCCTACAATGAGCAGTTCTTC
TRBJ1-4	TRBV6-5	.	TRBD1	CAVGTAINEKLFF	TGTGCCGTCGGGACAGCCATTAATGAAAAACTGTTTTTT
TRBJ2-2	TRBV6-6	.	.	CASKRVRELGELFF	TGTGCCAGCAAGAGGGTCCGGGAGTTGGGGGAGCTGTTTTTT
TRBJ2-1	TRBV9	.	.	CASSEGDRGSSYNEQFF	TGTGCCAGCAGCGAGGGTGATCGGGGGAGCTCCTACAATGAGCAGTTCTTC
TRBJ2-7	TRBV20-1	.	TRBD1	CSASSPGQTSYEQYF	TGCAGTGCTAGTAGCCCGGGACAGACCTCCTACGAGCAGTACTTC
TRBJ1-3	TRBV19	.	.	CASSAEGLDRITSGNTIYF	TGTGCCAGTAGTGCCGAGGGTCTCGACAGGATAACCTCTGGAAACACCATATATTTT
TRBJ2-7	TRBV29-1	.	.	CSVEGGAGDEQYF	TGCAGCGTTGAGGGGGGCGCGGGGGACGAGCAGTACTTC
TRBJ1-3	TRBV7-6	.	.	CASSLASVGVSGNTIYF	TGTGCCAGCAGCTTAGCTTCCGTGGGCGTTTCTGGAAACACCATATATTTT
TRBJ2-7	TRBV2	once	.	CAGTSSYEQYF	TGTGCCGGCACATCCTCCTACGAGCAGTACTTC
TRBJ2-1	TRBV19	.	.	CASSPPDWPLANEQFF	TGTGCCAGTAGCCCCCCGGACTGGCCTCTCGCGAATGAGCAGTTCTTC
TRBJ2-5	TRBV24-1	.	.	CATSDLTGARETQYF	TGTGCCACCAGTGATTTGACGGGAGCTAGAGAGACCCAGTACTTC
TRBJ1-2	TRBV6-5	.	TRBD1	CASTGQNYGYTF	TGTGCCAGCACGGGACAGAACTATGGCTACACCTTC
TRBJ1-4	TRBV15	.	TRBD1	CATSTDRRNEKLFF	TGTGCCACCAGCACGGACAGGCGGAATGAAAAACTGTTTTTT
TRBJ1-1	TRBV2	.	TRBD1	CASSGETGLEAFF	TGTGCCAGCAGTGGTGAGACAGGGCTTGAAGCTTTCTTT
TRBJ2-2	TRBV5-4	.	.	CASSLGYTNTGELFF	TGTGCCAGCAGCTTGGGCTATACGAACACCGGGGAGCTGTTTTTT
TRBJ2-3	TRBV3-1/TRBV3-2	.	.	CASSQYLSVLTQYF	TGTGCCAGCAGCCAGTACCTTAGCGTCCTTACGCAGTATTTT
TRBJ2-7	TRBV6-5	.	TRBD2	CASSYVAGVLEQYF	TGTGCCAGCAGTTATGTGGCGGGAGTCCTCGAGCAGTACTTC
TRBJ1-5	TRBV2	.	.	CASSQQGWGQPQHF	TGTGCCAGCTCCCAACAGGGATGGGGTCAGCCCCAGCATTTT
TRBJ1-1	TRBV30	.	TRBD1	CAWSVYAGTAVTEAFF	TGTGCCTGGAGTGTATACGCCGGGACAGCGGTCACTGAAGCTTTCTTT
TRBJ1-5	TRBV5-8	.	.	CASSFRELRGGQPQHF	TGTGCCAGCAGCTTCAGGGAACTTCGGGGAGGTCAGCCCCAGCATTTT
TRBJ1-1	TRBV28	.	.	CASSLVQGNTEAFF	TGTGCCAGCAGTTTGGTTCAGGGTAACACTGAAGCTTTCTTT
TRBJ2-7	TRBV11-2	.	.	CASSFGSVEQYF	TGTGCCAGCAGCTTCGGGTCCGTCGAGCAGTACTTC
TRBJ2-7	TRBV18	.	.	CASSAHEMDEQYF	TGTGCCAGCTCAGCACATGAGATGGACGAGCAGTACTTC
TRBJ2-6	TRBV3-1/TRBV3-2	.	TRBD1	CASSQVLDRGSGANVLTF	TGTGCCAGCAGCCAAGTGTTGGACAGGGGCTCTGGGGCCAACGTCCTGACTTTC
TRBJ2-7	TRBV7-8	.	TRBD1	CASSKQGGFYEQYF	TGTGCCAGCAGCAAACAGGGGGGATTCTACGAGCAGTACTTC
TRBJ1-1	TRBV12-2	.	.	CASCLEGGIGGAGQAFF	TGTGCAAGTTGCTTAGAAGGTGGGATAGGCGGGGCGGGACAAGCTTTCTTT
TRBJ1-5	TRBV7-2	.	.	CASSLVGWGGNQPQHF	TGTGCCAGCAGCTTAGTTGGTTGGGGGGGCAATCAGCCCCAGCATTTT
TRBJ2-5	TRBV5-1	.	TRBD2	CASSRGSQETQYF	TGCGCCAGCAGCCGCGGGAGTCAAGAGACCCAGTACTTC